The T cell receptor (beta chain) described here comes from a study of response to subunit inactivated influenza vaccine. TCRdb fed the RT-PCR reads into MiXCR, producing one record per CDR3 protein. The sample contains about 650,000 distinct CDR3 sequences, around 14% of which appear only once. This clonotype was detected only a few times. The antigen remains unidentified. CDR1 MNHNS and CDR2 SASEGT come from the germline V gene. The CDR3 contains 14 residues. V was pared by 5 bases and J by 3 bases, with 14 bases between. Overall study results and limits: There was a suggestion from the authors that each seasonal influenza vaccination recruits few new T cells.

The source material was PBMCs from blood, sampled about 13 days after vaccination. The receptor was derived from a man aged 50-60 years who received an inactivated influenza vaccine. The rearrangement links TRBV6-1 to TRBJ2-7; weak D call: TRBD2 (6 bases). The CDR3 DNA is TGTGCCAGCAGTCGGGGGAACGACGGCTACGAGCAGTACTTC. It encodes CASSRGNDGYEQYF.